The sequence of this TCR beta chain was determined in a study of blood T cell repertoires in COVID-19. Study as a whole: Samples of COVID-19 (acute and convalescent) were obtained from the United States, Italy and Spain. PBMCs, B-cell-depleted T cells, or T cells were the source of the cDNA or gDNA that made up the material.

The length of the CDR3 is 14 residues. The trim removed 6 bases at V and 5 bases at J, leaving 6 bases unmatched. From germline, CDR1 is LGHNA and CDR2 YSLEER. Authors' data handling: Estimation of nucleated cell counts relied on the amplification of reference gene primers. Sequenced by immunoSEQ multiplex PCR; TCRdb stores in-frame clones only, minus some. V and J calls and clone size follow that table, whereas D and trimming were derived from the DNA. This table holds 200,000 to 250,000 clones, about nine tenths found once. The specimen was peripheral blood. V is TRBV4-3 and J is TRBJ2-3; TRBD2 matches 9 bases. The clonotype comes from a young man with COVID-19, enrolled during active disease. The DNA of the CDR3 is TGCGCCAGCAGTCATAGCGGGGGAGGAGATACGCAGTATTTT. This codes for CASSHSGGGDTQYF.